Listed here are 30 T cell receptor beta chains from one sample, sequenced in a study of CD8 T cells in Susac syndrome. Reverse transcription of 0.5 to 1 ug RNA was performed with random hexamers. TCRdb used MiXCR to reprocess the immunoSEQ multiplex PCR reads, holding one entry per CDR3 protein. The data hold 180,000 or so distinct CDR3 sequences, with about 93% observed a single time. Sequenced sample: CD4+ T cells from PBMCs. The receptors come from a human donor in good health.

The CDR3 DNA reads TGTGCCAGCAGGAGTAGCGGCTCCTACGAGCAGTACTTC. Its translation is CASRSSGSYEQYF. The V call is TRBV27, the J call TRBJ2-7; weak D call: TRBD2 (6 bases). The CDR3 loop spans 13 amino acids. Trimming left V 6 bases short and J 0 bases short, with 9 bases between. Germline V gene lookup returns CDR1 MNHEY and CDR2 SMNVEV (reference sequence).

The chain combines TRBV20-1 with TRBJ1-6, with D unclear. Germline V lookup: CDR1 DFQATT, CDR2 SNEGSKA (reference sequence). CDR3 length: 15 amino acids. V was trimmed by 6 bases and J by 6 bases, leaving 18 bases between them. CDR3: CSAAHVPFSNSPLHF. DNA for the CDR3: TGCAGTGCCGCACACGTTCCATTTAGTAATTCACCCCTCCACTTT.

The chain joins TRBV5-4 to TRBJ2-5, with 8 bases aligning to TRBD2. The CDR3 extends over 16 amino acids. After removal of 0 bases from V and 2 bases from J, the junction contained 6 bases not matched to a gene. Looked up from germline, CDR1 is SGHNT and CDR2 is YYREEE (reference sequence). The CDR3 DNA is TGTGCCAGCAGCTTGGTGGGTAGCGGGGTACAAGAGACCCAGTACTTC. It yields the protein CASSLVGSGVQETQYF.

This clonotype was recorded only once. In nucleotides, the CDR3 is TGCGCCAGCAGCTTGGTGGGACGGAATAACTATGGCTACACCTTC. It is translated as CASSLVGRNNYGYTF. The V call is TRBV5-1, the J call TRBJ1-2; the D gene is possibly TRBD1 (5 bases). The CDR3 is 15 residues long. CDR1 is SGHRS, CDR2 YFSETQ, per germline. V lost 0 bases, J lost 1 base, and 10 bases lay in between.

The chain is built from TRBV7-2 and TRBJ2-1, with 10 nucleotides matching TRBD1. The germline V gene has CDR1 SGHTA and CDR2 FQGNSA. V trimming: 5 bases; J trimming: 4 bases; junction bases outside the gene matches: 2. This CDR3 is built from 14 residues. CDR3 loop: CASSPGQGYNEQFF. The CDR3 nucleotides read TGTGCCAGCAGCCCGGGACAGGGGTACAATGAGCAGTTCTTC.

The V and J genes are TRBV2 and TRBJ2-3; D is unclear. The V end was cut by 6 bases, the J end by 2 bases, with 15 bases between. Germline CDR1 reads SNHLY; CDR2 reads FYNNEI. CDR3 length: 15 amino acids. CDR3 bases: TGTGCCAGCAGCCAAATGAGGAGAGTCACAGATACGCAGTATTTT. This encodes CASSQMRRVTDTQYF.

The rearrangement links TRBV1 to TRBJ2-7. TRBV1 represents a pseudogene. The CDR3 is 15 amino acids. CDR3 sequence (DNA): TGCACCAGCAGCCGAGAAGCACTGCTTTCCTACGAGCAGTACTTC. Encoded protein: CTSSREALLSYEQYF.

The rearrangement joins TRBV12-3 or TRBV12-4 to TRBJ1-1, with D perhaps TRBD1 (5 bases). The CDR3 is made up of 13 amino acids. V lost 4 bases to trimming and J lost 10 bases, with 16 bases between them. The DNA of the CDR3 is TGTGCCAGCAGTTCCCCCCCGGGGCAGGGAGCTTTCTTT. Translating gives CASSSPPGQGAFF.

The gene calls are TRBV9 and TRBJ2-5; D is perhaps TRBD1 or TRBD2 (6 bases each). CDR3 length: 16 residues. Germline loops: CDR1 SGDLS, CDR2 YYNGEE. V was trimmed by 0 bases and J by 1 base, leaving 13 bases between them. CDR3 region: CASSVEGGRFQETQYF. CDR3 nucleotides: TGTGCCAGCAGCGTAGAGGGGGGCCGGTTCCAAGAGACCCAGTACTTC. Full variable domain (rest looked up from reference TRBV9 and TRBJ2-5): DSGVTQTPKHLITATGQRVTLRCSPRSGDLSVYWYQQSLDQGLQFLIQYYNGEERAKGNILERFSAQQFPDLHSELNLSSLELGDSALYFCASSVEGGRFQETQYFGPGTRLLVL.

The chain is built from TRBV6-2 or TRBV6-3 and TRBJ1-1; 8 nucleotides line up with TRBD1. CDR1 and CDR2 (germline): MNHEY, SVGEGT. Trimming at V came to 0 bases and at J to 1 base, leaving 16 bases not matched to a gene. The CDR3 loop spans 20 amino acids. The CDR3 region is CASSYSSRTGLIGANTEAFF. The DNA of the CDR3 is TGTGCCAGCAGTTACTCGAGCCGGACAGGGCTTATTGGGGCGAACACTGAAGCTTTCTTT.

J is TRBJ1-6 and V is TRBV6-2 or TRBV6-3; D gene unclear. Trimming shortened V by 11 bases and J by 7 bases, and 12 bases separated the two germline ends. The germline gives CDR1 MNHEY, CDR2 SVGEGT. This CDR3 spans 12 amino acids. The CDR3 sequence: CASRRTNSPLHF. CDR3 sequence (DNA): TGTGCCTCCCGACGGACCAATTCACCCCTCCACTTT.

This chain links TRBV5-1 with TRBJ2-1; D assignment may be TRBD1 or TRBD2 (5 bases each). This CDR3 comprises 16 residues. CDR1 is SGHRS and CDR2 is YFSETQ in the germline V gene. Between the trimmed V and J ends, which lost 4 bases and 5 bases, there was a span of 19 bases. This chain's CDR3 is CASSPLTGTPNNEQFF. The CDR3 region has the DNA TGCGCCAGCAGCCCTCTCACCGGGACGCCGAACAATGAGCAGTTCTTC.

This CDR3 reads CASTGGTGSYNEQFF. The CDR3 nucleotides are TGTGCCAGCACCGGAGGTACAGGGTCCTACAATGAGCAGTTCTTC. J is TRBJ2-1 and V is TRBV9, with D maybe TRBD1 (6 bases). The length of the CDR3 is 15 residues. V lost 6 bases and J lost 1, with 14 bases in between. Per the germline V gene, CDR1 is SGDLS and CDR2 is YYNGEE. Variable domain in full (rest from reference TRBV9 and TRBJ2-1): DSGVTQTPKHLITATGQRVTLRCSPRSGDLSVYWYQQSLDQGLQFLIQYYNGEERAKGNILERFSAQQFPDLHSELNLSSLELGDSALYFCASTGGTGSYNEQFFGPGTRLTVL.

The V and J genes are TRBV6-2 or TRBV6-3 and TRBJ2-1; a possible D gene is TRBD2 (5 bases). V was trimmed by 9 bases and J by 8 bases, leaving 23 bases between them. CDR3 size: 15 residues. Germline CDR1 MNHEY, CDR2 SVGEGT. The chain's CDR3 is CARAPRDAGGHEQFF. Here the CDR3 DNA reads TGTGCCAGGGCCCCGAGGGATGCCGGCGGGCATGAGCAGTTCTTC.

This clonotype appeared once. The chain joins TRBV18 to TRBJ1-2, with D perhaps TRBD1 (5 bases). CDR1 KGHSH and CDR2 LQKENI come from the germline V gene. V shed 6 bases and J shed 6 bases, with 14 bases lying between them. The CDR3 is 13 amino acids. CDR3 protein: CASSPTVPHGYTF. DNA of the CDR3: TGTGCCAGCTCGCCGACAGTACCTCATGGCTACACCTTC.

The chain uses TRBV27 and TRBJ2-3, with TRBD2 matching over 7 bases. The trim removed 7 bases at V and 4 bases at J, leaving 11 bases unmatched. The CDR3 runs to 15 residues. Germline CDR1 MNHEY, CDR2 SMNVEV (reference sequence). CDR3 residues: CASTPQRAGADTQYF. The CDR3 DNA reads TGTGCCAGCACCCCGCAAAGGGCGGGGGCAGATACGCAGTATTTT.

The rearrangement uses TRBV29-1 and TRBJ1-2; TRBD1 matches 8 bases. The ends lost 2 bases at V and 8 bases at J; junction bases unmatched: 10. Germline CDR1 is SQVTM and CDR2 is ANQGSEA. This CDR3 has 14 residues. For the CDR3, the DNA is TGCAGCGTTGAAATGGGGACAGGCGGCCGGGGCTACACCTTC. Translation gives CSVEMGTGGRGYTF.

The chain employs TRBV11-1 and TRBJ2-1; TRBD2 matches at 10 bases. The CDR3 extends over 16 amino acids. J was trimmed by 10 bases and V by 0 bases; bases with no gene match: 9. Looked up from germline, CDR1 is SGHAT and CDR2 is FQDESV (reference sequence). The CDR3 region has the DNA TGTGCCAGCAGCTTAGCGGTTAGCGGGGGGCCTAAGGAGCAGTTCTTC. Encoded protein: CASSLAVSGGPKEQFF. The full variable domain, its missing parts supplied by reference TRBV11-1 and TRBJ2-1, is EAEVAQSPRYKITEKSQAVAFWCDPISGHATLYWYRQILGQGPELLVQFQDESVVDDSQLPKDRFSAERLKGVDSTLKIQPAELGDSAMYLCASSLAVSGGPKEQFFGPGTRLTVL.

The chain uses TRBV20-1 and TRBJ1-4; possibly TRBD1 for D (5 bases). Trimming left V 6 bases short and J 6 bases short, with 8 bases between. The CDR3 extends over 11 amino acids. In germline, CDR1 is DFQATT, CDR2 SNEGSKA (reference sequence). As DNA, the CDR3 is TGCAGTGCAGGGGTTCATGAAAAACTGTTTTTT. This translates into CSAGVHEKLFF.

This chain links TRBV2 with TRBJ2-1; D remains ambiguous. This CDR3 contains 15 residues. Trimming left V 1 base short and J 5 bases short, with 12 bases between. Germline CDR1 SNHLY, CDR2 FYNNEI. CDR3 sequence: CASSEEGMSNNEQFF. The CDR3 region has the DNA TGTGCCAGCAGTGAAGAGGGTATGAGTAACAATGAGCAGTTCTTC.

The rearrangement uses TRBV30 and TRBJ2-1; D possibly corresponds to TRBD1 (6 bases). This CDR3 is built from 17 residues. In germline, CDR1 is GTSNPN, CDR2 SVGIG (reference sequence). V was shortened by 0 bases and J by 2 bases, with 17 bases between the two germline ends. Here the CDR3 reads CAWSVWWAGETYNEQFF. CDR3 DNA sequence: TGTGCCTGGAGTGTATGGTGGGCAGGGGAAACCTACAATGAGCAGTTCTTC.

J is TRBJ1-1 and V is TRBV7-2; D remains unclear. The germline V gene has CDR1 SGHTA and CDR2 FQGNSA. V shed 5 bases and J shed 10 bases, with 14 bases lying between them. CDR3 length: 12 residues. In DNA form, the CDR3 reads TGTGCCAGCAGCCGGGGTGACAATAGAGCTTTCTTT. Amino acid sequence: CASSRGDNRAFF.

This clonotype was detected only once. The chain couples TRBV27 to TRBJ2-5, with 10 bases identical to TRBD1. J gave up 4 bases and V 6 bases, and 8 bases lay outside the gene matches. The CDR3 spans 15 residues. The V gene's germline CDR1 is MNHEY and CDR2 SMNVEV (reference sequence). CDR3 loop: CASRTGGLLRETQYF. The CDR3 nucleotides read TGTGCCAGCAGGACAGGGGGCTTGTTGAGAGAGACCCAGTACTTC.

The chain recombines TRBV4-2 with TRBJ2-3, with 8 bases matching TRBD2. The J segment lost 0 bases and the V segment lost 2 bases, leaving 4 bases of the junction unmatched. The length of the CDR3 is 16 residues. Germline lookup yields CDR1 LGHNA and CDR2 YNFKEQ. The CDR3 spells CASSQRSGASTDTQYF. The CDR3 region has the DNA TGTGCCAGCAGCCAACGTAGCGGGGCAAGCACAGATACGCAGTATTTT.

This clonotype was counted a few times. The V and J genes are TRBV18 and TRBJ1-4, with no clear D. Trimming took 6 bases from V and 4 from J, leaving 9 bases between them. The CDR3 has 13 residues. CDR1 KGHSH and CDR2 LQKENI come from the germline V gene. CDR3 protein: CASSPGNNEKLFF. Here the CDR3 DNA reads TGTGCCAGCTCGCCGGGAAATAATGAAAAACTGTTTTTT.

V gene TRBV18 combines with J gene TRBJ1-2, with 10 bases identical to TRBD1. The CDR3 length is 15 residues. In germline, CDR1 is KGHSH, CDR2 LQKENI. Trimming at V came to 3 bases and at J to 13 bases, leaving 14 bases not matched to a gene. In DNA, the CDR3 is TGTGCCAGCTCACCGGGCATGTCGGGGACAGGGGTATGCACCTTC. This codes for CASSPGMSGTGVCTF.

The CDR3 DNA follows: TGCGCCAGCAGCCAATGGACAGGGGGGCTTGACACCGGGGAGCTGTTTTTT. Its translation is CASSQWTGGLDTGELFF. The chain recombines TRBV4-1 with TRBJ2-2, with 10 bases fitting TRBD1. V dropped 2 bases and J dropped 3; count of bases not matched to a gene: 6. The CDR3 covers 17 residues. Germline CDR1 MGHRA, CDR2 YSYEKL.

The chain links TRBV29-1 to TRBJ2-3; D is ambiguous. The length of the CDR3 is 12 residues. Germline CDR1 and CDR2: SQVTM and ANQGSEA. V was cut by 3 bases and J by 4 bases, with 8 bases left in between. The chain's CDR3 is CSVDRWPDTQYF. In DNA form, the CDR3 reads TGCAGCGTTGATAGGTGGCCAGATACGCAGTATTTT.

J is TRBJ1-6 and V is TRBV28, with D uncertain. The germline CDR1 and CDR2 sequences are MDHEN and SYDVKM. The V and J ends lost 10 bases and 1 base respectively, with 14 bases between them. This CDR3 spans 15 amino acids. CDR3 loop: CATNPEGSYNSPLHF. CDR3 DNA sequence: TGTGCCACCAACCCAGAAGGGTCCTATAATTCACCCCTCCACTTT. The variable domain in full, with the rest retrieved from reference TRBV28 and TRBJ1-6, is DVKVTQSSRYLVKRTGEKVFLECVQDMDHENMFWYRQDPGLGLRLIYFSYDVKMKEKGDIPEGYSVSREKKERFSLILESASTNQTSMYLCATNPEGSYNSPLHFGNGTRLTVT.

This clonotype was recorded once. V usage is TRBV29-1 and J usage is TRBJ2-3, with 7 bases that match TRBD1. The ends lost 7 bases at V and 1 base at J; junction bases unmatched: 8. This CDR3 has 14 residues. CDR1 and CDR2 from the germline V gene are SQVTM and ANQGSEA. CDR3 nucleotide sequence: TGCAGCGCACACAACAGGGGAGGCACAGATACGCAGTATTTT. Amino acids: CSAHNRGGTDTQYF.